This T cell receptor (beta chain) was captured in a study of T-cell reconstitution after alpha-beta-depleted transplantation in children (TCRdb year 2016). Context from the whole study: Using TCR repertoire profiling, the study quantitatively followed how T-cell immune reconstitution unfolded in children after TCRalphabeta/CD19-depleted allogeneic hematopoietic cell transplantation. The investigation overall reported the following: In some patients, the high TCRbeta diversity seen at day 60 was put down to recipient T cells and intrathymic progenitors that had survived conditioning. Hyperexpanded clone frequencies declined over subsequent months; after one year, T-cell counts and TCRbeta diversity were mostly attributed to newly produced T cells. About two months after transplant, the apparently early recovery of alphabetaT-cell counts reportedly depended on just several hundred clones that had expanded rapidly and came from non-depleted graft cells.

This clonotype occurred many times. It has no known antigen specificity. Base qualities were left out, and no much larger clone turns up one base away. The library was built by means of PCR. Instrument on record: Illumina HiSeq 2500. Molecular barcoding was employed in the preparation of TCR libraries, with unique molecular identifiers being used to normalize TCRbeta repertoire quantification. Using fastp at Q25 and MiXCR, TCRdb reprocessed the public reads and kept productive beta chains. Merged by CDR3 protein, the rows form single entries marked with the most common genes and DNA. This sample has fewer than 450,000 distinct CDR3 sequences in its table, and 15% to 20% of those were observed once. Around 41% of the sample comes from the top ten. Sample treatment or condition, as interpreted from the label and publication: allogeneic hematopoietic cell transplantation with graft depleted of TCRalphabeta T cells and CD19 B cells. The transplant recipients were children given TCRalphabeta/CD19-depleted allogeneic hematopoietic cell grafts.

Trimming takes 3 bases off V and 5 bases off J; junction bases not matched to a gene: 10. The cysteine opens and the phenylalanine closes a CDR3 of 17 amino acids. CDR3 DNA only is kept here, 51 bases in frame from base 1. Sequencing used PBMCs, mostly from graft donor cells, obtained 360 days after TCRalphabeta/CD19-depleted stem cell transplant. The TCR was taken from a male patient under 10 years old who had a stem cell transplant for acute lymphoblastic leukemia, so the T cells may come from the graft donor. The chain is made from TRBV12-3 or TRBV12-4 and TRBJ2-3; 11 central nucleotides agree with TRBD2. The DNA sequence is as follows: TGTGCCAGCAGTTTCCGGTCACTAGCGGGAGCAAGAGATACGCAGTATTTT. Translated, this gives CASSFRSLAGARDTQYF.